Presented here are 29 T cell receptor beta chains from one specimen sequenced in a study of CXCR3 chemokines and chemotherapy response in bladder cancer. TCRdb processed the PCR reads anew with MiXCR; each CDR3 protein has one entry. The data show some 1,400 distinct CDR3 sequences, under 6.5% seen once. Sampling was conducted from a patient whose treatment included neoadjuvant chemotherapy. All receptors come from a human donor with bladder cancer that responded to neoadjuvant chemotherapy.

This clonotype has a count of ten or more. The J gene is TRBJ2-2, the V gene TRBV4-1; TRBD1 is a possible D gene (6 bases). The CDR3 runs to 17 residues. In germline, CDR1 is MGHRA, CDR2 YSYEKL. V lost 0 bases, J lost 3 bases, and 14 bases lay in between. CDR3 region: CASSQDLTGSYTGELFF. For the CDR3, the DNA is TGCGCCAGCAGCCAAGATTTGACAGGTTCTTACACCGGGGAGCTGTTTTTT.

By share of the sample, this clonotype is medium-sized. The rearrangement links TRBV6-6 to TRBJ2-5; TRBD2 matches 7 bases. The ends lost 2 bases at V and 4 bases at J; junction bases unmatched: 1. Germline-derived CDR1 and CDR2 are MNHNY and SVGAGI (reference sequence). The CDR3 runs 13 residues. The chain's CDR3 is CASSYGGGETQYF. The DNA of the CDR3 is TGTGCCAGCAGTTACGGGGGGGGAGAGACCCAGTACTTC.

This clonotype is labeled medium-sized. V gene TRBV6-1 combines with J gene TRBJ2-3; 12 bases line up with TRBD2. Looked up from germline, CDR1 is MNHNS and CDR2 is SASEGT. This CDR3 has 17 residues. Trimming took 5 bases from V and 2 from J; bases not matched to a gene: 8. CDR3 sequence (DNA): TGTGCCAGCAGTCAGTCTAGACTAGCGGGAGCCACAGATACGCAGTATTTT. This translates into CASSQSRLAGATDTQYF.

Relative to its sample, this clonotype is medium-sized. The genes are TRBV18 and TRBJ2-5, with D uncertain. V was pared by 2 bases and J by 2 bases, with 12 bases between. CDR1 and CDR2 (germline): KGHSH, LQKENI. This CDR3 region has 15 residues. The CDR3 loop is CASSPDVGQQETQYF. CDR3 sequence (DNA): TGTGCCAGCTCACCAGACGTTGGGCAGCAAGAGACCCAGTACTTC.

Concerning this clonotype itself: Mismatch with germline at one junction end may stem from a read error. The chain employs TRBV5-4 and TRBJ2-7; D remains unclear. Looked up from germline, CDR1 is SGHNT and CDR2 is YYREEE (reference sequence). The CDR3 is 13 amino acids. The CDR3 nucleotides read TGTGCCAGCAGCTTGGCTCCAAACTACGAGCAGAACTTC. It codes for CASSLAPNYEQNF.

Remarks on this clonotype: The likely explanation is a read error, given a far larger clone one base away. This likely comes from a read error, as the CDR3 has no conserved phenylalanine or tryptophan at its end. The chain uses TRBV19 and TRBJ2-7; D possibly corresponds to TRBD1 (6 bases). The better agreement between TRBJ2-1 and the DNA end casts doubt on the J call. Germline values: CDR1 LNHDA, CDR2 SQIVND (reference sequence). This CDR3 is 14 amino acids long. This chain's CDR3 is CASSILGHVNEQFL. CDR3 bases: TGTGCCAGTAGTATACTGGGACACGTCAATGAGCAGTTCCTC.

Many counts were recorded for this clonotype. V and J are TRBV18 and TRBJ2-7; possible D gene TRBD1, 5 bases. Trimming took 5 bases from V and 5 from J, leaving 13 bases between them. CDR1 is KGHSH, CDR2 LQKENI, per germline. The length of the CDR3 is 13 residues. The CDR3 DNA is TGTGCCAGCTCAGCACAAGGGGTCCACGAGCAGTACGTC. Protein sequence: CASSAQGVHEQYV.

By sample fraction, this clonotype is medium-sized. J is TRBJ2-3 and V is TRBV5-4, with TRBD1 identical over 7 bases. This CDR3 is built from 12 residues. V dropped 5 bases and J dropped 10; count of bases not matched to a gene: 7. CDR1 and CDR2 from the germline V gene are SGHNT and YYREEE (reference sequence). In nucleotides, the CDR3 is TGTGCCAGCAGGGAGACAGGGTCGGCGCAGTATTTT. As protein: CASRETGSAQYF.

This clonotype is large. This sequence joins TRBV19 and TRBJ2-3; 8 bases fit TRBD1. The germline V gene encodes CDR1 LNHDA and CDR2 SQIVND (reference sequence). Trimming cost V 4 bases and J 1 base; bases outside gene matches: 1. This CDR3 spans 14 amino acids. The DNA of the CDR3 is TGTGCCAGTAGTAGGGACAGGCGCACAGATACGCAGTATTTT. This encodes CASSRDRRTDTQYF.

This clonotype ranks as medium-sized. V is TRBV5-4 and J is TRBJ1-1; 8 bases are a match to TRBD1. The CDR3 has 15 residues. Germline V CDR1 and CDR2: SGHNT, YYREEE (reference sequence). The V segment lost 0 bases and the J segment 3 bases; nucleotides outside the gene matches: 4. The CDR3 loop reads CASSLETGGYTEAFF. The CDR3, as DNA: TGTGCCAGCAGCTTGGAAACAGGGGGTTACACTGAAGCTTTCTTT.

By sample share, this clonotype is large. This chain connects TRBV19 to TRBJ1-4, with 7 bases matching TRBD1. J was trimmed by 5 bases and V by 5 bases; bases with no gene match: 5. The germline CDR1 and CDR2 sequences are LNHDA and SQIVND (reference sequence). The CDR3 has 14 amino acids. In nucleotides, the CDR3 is TGTGCCAGTAGTGACCGACAGGGCAATGAAAAACTGTTTTTT. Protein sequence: CASSDRQGNEKLFF.

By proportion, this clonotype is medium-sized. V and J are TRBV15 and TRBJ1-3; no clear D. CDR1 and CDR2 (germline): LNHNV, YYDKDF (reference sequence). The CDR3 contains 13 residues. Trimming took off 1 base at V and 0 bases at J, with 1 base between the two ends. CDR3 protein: CATSRGSGNTIYF. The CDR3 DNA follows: TGTGCCACCAGCAGAGGCTCTGGAAACACCATATATTTT.

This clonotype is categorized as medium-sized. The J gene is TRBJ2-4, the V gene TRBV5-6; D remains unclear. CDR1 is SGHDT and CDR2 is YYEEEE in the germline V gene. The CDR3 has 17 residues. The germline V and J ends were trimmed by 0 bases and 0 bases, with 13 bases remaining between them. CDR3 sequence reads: CASSLGDTRLAKNIQYF. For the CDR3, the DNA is TGTGCCAGCAGCTTGGGAGACACCCGTCTAGCCAAAAACATTCAGTACTTC.

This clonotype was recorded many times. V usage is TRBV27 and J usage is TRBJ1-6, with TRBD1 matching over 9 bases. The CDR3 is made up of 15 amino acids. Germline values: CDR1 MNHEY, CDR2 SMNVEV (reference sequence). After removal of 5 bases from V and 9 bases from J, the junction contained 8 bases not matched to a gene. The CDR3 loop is CASSTGQGKGSPLHF. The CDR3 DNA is TGTGCCAGCAGTACCGGACAGGGGAAGGGTTCACCCCTCCACTTT.

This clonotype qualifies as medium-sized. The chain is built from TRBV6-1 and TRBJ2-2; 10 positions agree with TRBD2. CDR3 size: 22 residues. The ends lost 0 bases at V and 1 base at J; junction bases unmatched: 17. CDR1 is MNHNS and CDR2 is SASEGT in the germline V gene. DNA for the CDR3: TGTGCCAGCAGTGAAGCGGGTATTTGGGCTAGCGGGGGCTTCAAGAACACCGGGGAGCTGTTTTTT. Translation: CASSEAGIWASGGFKNTGELFF.

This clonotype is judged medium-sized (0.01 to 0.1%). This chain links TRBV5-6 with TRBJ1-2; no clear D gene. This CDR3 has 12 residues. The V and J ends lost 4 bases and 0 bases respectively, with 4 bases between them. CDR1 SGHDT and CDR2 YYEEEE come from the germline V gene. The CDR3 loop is CASSRANYGYTF. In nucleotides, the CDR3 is TGTGCCAGCAGCAGGGCTAACTATGGCTACACCTTC.

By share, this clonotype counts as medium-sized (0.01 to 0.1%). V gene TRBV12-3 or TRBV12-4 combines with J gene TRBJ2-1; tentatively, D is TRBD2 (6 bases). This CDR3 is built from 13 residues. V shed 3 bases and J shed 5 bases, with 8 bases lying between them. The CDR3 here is CASSFRLDNEQFF. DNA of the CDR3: TGTGCCAGCAGTTTTAGACTAGACAATGAGCAGTTCTTC.

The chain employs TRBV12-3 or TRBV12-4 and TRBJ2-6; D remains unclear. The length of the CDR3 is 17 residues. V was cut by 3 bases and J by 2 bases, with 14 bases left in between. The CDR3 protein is CASSFPRWAPGANVLTF. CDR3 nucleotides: TGTGCCAGCAGTTTTCCGAGGTGGGCGCCTGGGGCCAACGTCCTGACTTTC.

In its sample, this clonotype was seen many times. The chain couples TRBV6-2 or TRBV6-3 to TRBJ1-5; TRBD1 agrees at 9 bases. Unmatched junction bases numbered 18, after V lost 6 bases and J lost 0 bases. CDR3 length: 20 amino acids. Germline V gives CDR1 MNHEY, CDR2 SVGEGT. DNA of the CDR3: TGTGCCAGCAGCATTCTTCTGGGACAGGGAACCGATTATAGCAATCAGCCCCAGCATTTT. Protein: CASSILLGQGTDYSNQPQHF.

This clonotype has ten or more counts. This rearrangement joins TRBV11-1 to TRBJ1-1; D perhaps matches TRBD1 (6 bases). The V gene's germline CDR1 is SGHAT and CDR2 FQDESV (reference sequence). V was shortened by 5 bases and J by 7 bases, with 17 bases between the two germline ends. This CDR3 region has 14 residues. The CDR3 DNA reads TGTGCCAGCAGCCCGGGTAGGGGGACCAGTGAAGCTTTCTTT. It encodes CASSPGRGTSEAFF.

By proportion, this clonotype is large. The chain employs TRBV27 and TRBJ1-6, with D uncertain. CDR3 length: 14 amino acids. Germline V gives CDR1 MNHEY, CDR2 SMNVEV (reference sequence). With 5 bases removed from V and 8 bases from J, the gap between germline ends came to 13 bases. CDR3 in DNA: TGTGCCAGCAGTCTAGGGCCAGATTATTCACCCCTCCACTTT. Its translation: CASSLGPDYSPLHF.

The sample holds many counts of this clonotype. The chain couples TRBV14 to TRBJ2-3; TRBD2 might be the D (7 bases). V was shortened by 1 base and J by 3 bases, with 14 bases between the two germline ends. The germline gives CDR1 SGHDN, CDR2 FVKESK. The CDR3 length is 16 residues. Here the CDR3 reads CASSQGMGGLTDTQYF. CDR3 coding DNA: TGTGCCAGCAGCCAAGGAATGGGGGGGCTGACAGATACGCAGTATTTT.

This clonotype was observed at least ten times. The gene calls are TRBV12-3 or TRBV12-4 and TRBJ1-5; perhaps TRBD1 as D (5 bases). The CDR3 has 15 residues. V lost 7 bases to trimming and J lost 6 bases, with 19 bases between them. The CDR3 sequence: CASTTTGPQGQPQHF. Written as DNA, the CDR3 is TGTGCCAGCACCACCACGGGGCCCCAGGGTCAGCCCCAGCATTTT.

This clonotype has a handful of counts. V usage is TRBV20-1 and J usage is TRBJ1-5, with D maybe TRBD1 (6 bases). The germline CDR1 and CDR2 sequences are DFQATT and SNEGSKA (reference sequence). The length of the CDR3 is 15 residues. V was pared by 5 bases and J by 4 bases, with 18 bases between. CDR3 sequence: CSADRDTHGNQPQHF. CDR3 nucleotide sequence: TGCAGTGCTGACCGGGACACCCATGGAAATCAGCCCCAGCATTTT.

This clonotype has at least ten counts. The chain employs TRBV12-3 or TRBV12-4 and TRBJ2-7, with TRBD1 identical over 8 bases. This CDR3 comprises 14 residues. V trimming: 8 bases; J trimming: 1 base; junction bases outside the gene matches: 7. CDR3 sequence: CASGRTGMSYEQYF. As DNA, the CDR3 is TGTGCCAGCGGAAGGACAGGGATGTCCTACGAGCAGTACTTC.

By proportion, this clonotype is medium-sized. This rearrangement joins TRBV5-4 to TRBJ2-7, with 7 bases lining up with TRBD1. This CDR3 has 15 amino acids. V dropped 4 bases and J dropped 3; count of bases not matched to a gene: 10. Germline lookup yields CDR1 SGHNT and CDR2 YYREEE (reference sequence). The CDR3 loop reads CASSAGTEDFYEQYF. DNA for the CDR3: TGTGCCAGCAGCGCCGGGACAGAAGATTTCTACGAGCAGTACTTC.

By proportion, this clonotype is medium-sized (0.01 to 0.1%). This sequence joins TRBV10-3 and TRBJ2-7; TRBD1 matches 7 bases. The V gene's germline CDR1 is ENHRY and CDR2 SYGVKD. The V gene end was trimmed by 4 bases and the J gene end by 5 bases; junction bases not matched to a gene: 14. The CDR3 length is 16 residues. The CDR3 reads CAISGGAGTVNDEQYF. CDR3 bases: TGTGCCATCAGTGGGGGTGCCGGGACAGTTAATGACGAGCAGTACTTC.

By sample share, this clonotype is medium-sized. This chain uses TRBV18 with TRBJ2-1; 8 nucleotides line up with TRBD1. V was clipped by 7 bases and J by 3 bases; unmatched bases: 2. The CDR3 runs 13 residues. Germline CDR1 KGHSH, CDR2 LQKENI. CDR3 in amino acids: CASLGQGYNEQFF. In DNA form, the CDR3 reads TGTGCCAGCTTAGGACAGGGCTACAATGAGCAGTTCTTC.

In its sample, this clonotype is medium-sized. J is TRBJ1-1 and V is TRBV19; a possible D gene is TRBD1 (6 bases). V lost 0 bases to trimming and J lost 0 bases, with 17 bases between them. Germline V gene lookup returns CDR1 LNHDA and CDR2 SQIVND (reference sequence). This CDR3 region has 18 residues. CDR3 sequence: CASSIEFGRGWVNTEAFF. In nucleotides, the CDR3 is TGTGCCAGTAGTATAGAGTTTGGCAGGGGCTGGGTGAACACTGAAGCTTTCTTT.